This T cell receptor (beta chain) was obtained from a study of cytomegalovirus exposure and HLA in healthy donors. The CDR3 is 13 amino acids. The germline V gene encodes CDR1 SQVTM and CDR2 ANQGSEA. V gave up 5 bases and J gave up 4 bases; unmatched junction bases: 4. 13 Jbeta primers and 60 Vbeta primers were used for the PCR. Method: immunoSEQ multiplex PCR; TCRdb's copy keeps in-frame clones and lacks some. Among about 130,000 clones listed, 65% to 80% were seen once. The sample consisted of PBMCs. The sequence was collected from a woman aged 40-49 years in good health and CMV-seropositive. The chain couples TRBV29-1 to TRBJ2-5, with 10 nucleotides matching TRBD2. CDR3 protein: CSVLGLATETQYF. DNA for the CDR3: TGCAGCGTTTTGGGACTAGCGACAGAGACCCAGTACTTC.